These 22 T cell receptor beta chains originate from one sample sequenced in a study of T-cell reconstitution after alpha-beta-depleted transplantation in children. The authors prepared the TCRbeta library with unique molecular identifiers. Each CDR3 protein is one row after TCRdb ran MiXCR on the PCR reads. Found here are roughly 170,000 distinct CDR3 sequences, roughly 7.5% of them singletons; the top ten hold 3% to 3.5%. Sample: PBMCs from the stem cell graft donor, taken from the stem cell graft. These receptors were obtained from a human donor who donated a stem cell graft to a child with Wiskott-Aldrich syndrome.

This clonotype was observed at least ten times. The chain uses TRBV20-1 and TRBJ2-3; no firm D call. Germline loops: CDR1 DFQATT, CDR2 SNEGSKA (reference sequence). With 6 bases removed from V and 0 bases from J, the gap between germline ends came to 7 bases. This CDR3 is 12 amino acids long. CDR3 in amino acids: CSAPQSTDTQYF. The CDR3 DNA sequence: TGCAGTGCCCCACAGAGCACAGATACGCAGTATTTT.

Only a few counts were recorded for this clonotype. For the CDR3, the DNA is TGTGCCAGCAGCAAACGGACGGCCGGAACTAATGAAAAACTGTTTTTT. Translated: CASSKRTAGTNEKLFF. The genes are TRBV7-2 and TRBJ1-4; no firm D call. Germline-derived CDR1 and CDR2 are SGHTA and FQGNSA. Trimming took 5 bases from V and 1 from J, leaving 14 bases between them. The CDR3 is 16 amino acids. Full variable domain (missing parts from reference TRBV7-2 and TRBJ1-4): GAGVSQSPSNKVTEKGKDVELRCDPISGHTALYWYRQSLGQGLEFLIYFQGNSAPDKSGLPSDRFSAERTGGSVSTLTIQRTQQEDSAVYLCASSKRTAGTNEKLFFGSGTQLSVL.

This clonotype was detected many times. This sequence joins TRBV20-1 and TRBJ2-1; D may match TRBD1 or TRBD2 (6 bases each). The germline V and J ends were trimmed by 5 bases and 3 bases, with 20 bases remaining between them. Germline V gene data show CDR1 as DFQATT and CDR2 as SNEGSKA (reference sequence). The CDR3 covers 16 residues. As DNA, the CDR3 is TGCAGTGCTCAACCTTCTAACGGGGGCTACTACAATGAGCAGTTCTTC. Translating it yields CSAQPSNGGYYNEQFF.

This clonotype came up many times. The V call is TRBV28, the J call TRBJ1-1; no clear D. This CDR3 contains 15 residues. The germline V gene has CDR1 MDHEN and CDR2 SYDVKM. V lost 6 bases and J lost 5, with 19 bases in between. Here the CDR3 reads CASRSFGALGTEAFF. CDR3 coding DNA: TGTGCCAGCAGGTCTTTCGGCGCCCTGGGTACTGAAGCTTTCTTT.

Many counts were recorded for this clonotype. This chain links TRBV18 with TRBJ2-7; D might be TRBD1 (6 bases). Trimming pared 5 bases from V and 3 bases from J, leaving 14 bases between. Germline V gene data show CDR1 as KGHSH and CDR2 as LQKENI. This CDR3 region has 14 residues. CDR3 DNA sequence: TGTGCCAGCTCATTAGGGACACCCTACTACGAGCAGTACTTC. Residues: CASSLGTPYYEQYF. Complete variable domain (other parts from reference TRBV18 and TRBJ2-7): NAGVMQNPRHLVRRRGQEARLRCSPMKGHSHVYWYRQLPEEGLKFMVYLQKENIIDESGMPKERFSAEFPKEGPSILRIQQVVRGDSAAYFCASSLGTPYYEQYFGPGTRLTVT.

This clonotype has ten or more counts. The chain is built from TRBV7-9 and TRBJ2-1; perhaps TRBD1 as D (6 bases). This CDR3 spans 16 amino acids. V was cut by 6 bases and J by 2 bases, with 17 bases left in between. Germline V gene data show CDR1 as SEHNR and CDR2 as FQNEAQ (reference sequence). CDR3 sequence: CASRLTRTAAYNEQFF. CDR3 bases: TGTGCCAGCAGACTTACACGGACAGCTGCCTACAATGAGCAGTTCTTC.

There are many counts of this clonotype. The rearrangement uses TRBV12-3 or TRBV12-4 and TRBJ1-2; D call uncertain. This CDR3 is built from 11 residues. Trimming stripped 5 bases from V and 6 bases from J, with 7 bases between. DNA for the CDR3: TGTGCCAGCAGTCAAGGGAATGGCTACACCTTC. Translated, it gives CASSQGNGYTF.

There are a few counts of this clonotype. This chain joins TRBV5-6 and TRBJ2-3; D may match TRBD1 or TRBD2 (5 bases each). Trimming pared 7 bases from V and 2 bases from J, leaving 11 bases between. Looked up from germline, CDR1 is SGHDT and CDR2 is YYEEEE. This CDR3 region has 13 residues. The CDR3, as DNA: TGTGCCAGCGGGACCCAGAACACAGATACGCAGTATTTT. Translated: CASGTQNTDTQYF.

The V gene is TRBV4-1, the J gene TRBJ2-7; no reliable D call. CDR1 and CDR2 from the germline V gene are MGHRA and YSYEKL. This CDR3 contains 15 residues. The V end lost 3 bases, the J end lost 3 bases, and 15 bases lay between the germline ends. CDR3 sequence (DNA): TGCGCCAGCAGCCATCAGCGCGTGTCGGTCTACGAGCAGTACTTC. This sequence encodes CASSHQRVSVYEQYF.

J is TRBJ2-5 and V is TRBV18; D possibly corresponds to TRBD1 (5 bases). Germline V lookup: CDR1 KGHSH, CDR2 LQKENI. CDR3 length: 13 residues. Trimming took off 1 base at V and 3 bases at J, with 6 bases between the two ends. This CDR3 reads CASSPRREETQYF. CDR3 sequence (DNA): TGTGCCAGCTCACCACGCAGGGAAGAGACCCAGTACTTC.

The table lists this clonotype with many counts. This CDR3 is CASSESQGRNTEAFF. The CDR3 bases are TGTGCCAGCAGTGAATCGCAGGGAAGGAACACTGAAGCTTTCTTT. The rearrangement links TRBV6-1 to TRBJ1-1, with D perhaps matching TRBD1 (5 bases). V was cut by 2 bases and J by 1 base, with 11 bases left in between. The germline CDR1 and CDR2 sequences are MNHNS and SASEGT. CDR3 length equals 15 residues.

V gene TRBV29-1 combines with J gene TRBJ2-4; TRBD2 might be the D (5 bases). The length of the CDR3 is 12 residues. Germline CDR1 is SQVTM and CDR2 is ANQGSEA. Trimming cost V 3 bases and J 3 bases, with 6 bases left between them. The CDR3 spells CSVDEGKNIQYF. The CDR3, as DNA: TGCAGCGTTGATGAGGGCAAAAACATTCAGTACTTC. The complete variable domain, with remaining parts taken from reference TRBV29-1 and TRBJ2-4, reads SAVISQKPSRDICQRGTSLTIQCQVDSQVTMMFWYRQQPGQSLTLIATANQGSEATYESGFVIDKFPISRPNLTFSTLTVSNMSPEDSSIYLCSVDEGKNIQYFGAGTRLSVL.

In this sample, this clonotype turned up many times. J is TRBJ2-3 and V is TRBV6-5; D perhaps matches TRBD2 (7 bases). The CDR3 extends over 16 amino acids. Looked up from germline, CDR1 is MNHEY and CDR2 is SVGAGI. The ends were cut back, 7 bases at V and 2 bases at J, with 19 bases in the middle. The CDR3 DNA reads as TGTGCCAGCAATTTCAGAGGGGGGGCGAACACAGATACGCAGTATTTT. It is translated as CASNFRGGANTDTQYF.

This clonotype was detected ten times or more. The rearrangement uses TRBV5-1 and TRBJ1-1; D is ambiguous. The CDR3 sequence is 13 residues long. Germline V gene sequence: CDR1 SGHRS, CDR2 YFSETQ. V was clipped by 7 bases and J by 5 bases, with 15 bases between them. As DNA, the CDR3 is TGCGCCAGCGCTTCATCTGGCGGGACTGAAGCTTTCTTT. Translating it yields CASASSGGTEAFF.

This chain connects TRBV30 to TRBJ2-2; unclear D gene. Trimming cost V 4 bases and J 2 bases, with 11 bases left between them. The CDR3 contains 14 residues. Looked up from germline, CDR1 is GTSNPN and CDR2 is SVGIG (reference sequence). Here the CDR3 reads CAWIGRQNTGELFF. The CDR3 region has the DNA TGTGCCTGGATCGGCAGACAAAACACCGGGGAGCTGTTTTTT.

This clonotype was seen many times. CDR3 sequence reads: CSVEPRGTIYF. In DNA form, the CDR3 reads TGCAGCGTTGAACCCCGGGGCACCATATATTTT. V usage is TRBV29-1 and J usage is TRBJ1-3; unclear D gene. Trimming took 2 bases from V and 9 from J, leaving 8 bases between them. The CDR3 runs 11 residues. Germline V gene data show CDR1 as SQVTM and CDR2 as ANQGSEA.

The V call is TRBV12-3 or TRBV12-4, the J call TRBJ2-5, with D perhaps TRBD2 (6 bases). The V gene lost 6 bases and the J gene lost 4 bases, with 18 bases spanning the gap. This CDR3 is built from 15 residues. The CDR3 protein is CASRLSGVVGETQYF. The DNA for the CDR3 is TGTGCCAGCAGGTTGTCGGGGGTGGTAGGAGAGACCCAGTACTTC.

This chain links TRBV7-7 with TRBJ2-1, with TRBD1 matching over 7 bases. The V segment lost 1 base and the J segment 2 bases; nucleotides outside the gene matches: 5. There are 16 residues in the CDR3. Per germline, CDR1 SSHAT and CDR2 FNYEAQ (reference sequence). The CDR3 DNA sequence: TGTGCCAGCAGCTTAGGTGTCCAGGGGGCCTACAATGAGCAGTTCTTC. Translating gives CASSLGVQGAYNEQFF. The entire variable domain, with the rest obtained from reference TRBV7-7 and TRBJ2-1, is as follows: GAGVSQSPRYKVTKRGQDVTLRCDPISSHATLYWYQQALGQGPEFLTYFNYEAQPDKSGLPSDRFSAERPEGSISTLTIQRTEQRDSAMYRCASSLGVQGAYNEQFFGPGTRLTVL.

In its sample, this clonotype was seen many times. The rearrangement links TRBV12-3 or TRBV12-4 to TRBJ2-7, with D possibly matching TRBD2 (5 bases). The CDR3 runs 14 residues. V was shortened by 5 bases and J by 2 bases, with 13 bases between the two germline ends. The CDR3, as DNA: TGTGCCAGCAGTCCTGAGGGAATACCCTACGAGCAGTACTTC. Translating gives CASSPEGIPYEQYF.

This clonotype has at least ten counts. CDR3 sequence (DNA): TGTGCCAGCAGTTTCTGGGCAGGGGCAGGCAATGAGCAGTTCTTC. Translated: CASSFWAGAGNEQFF. The rearrangement joins TRBV12-3 or TRBV12-4 to TRBJ2-1, with a possible D match to TRBD1 (6 bases). The CDR3 length is 15 residues. Trimming stripped 3 bases from V and 6 bases from J, with 15 bases between.

This clonotype was counted many times. V usage is TRBV9 and J usage is TRBJ2-3; D call uncertain. The CDR3 length is 15 residues. V was cut by 0 bases and J by 2 bases, with 10 bases left in between. CDR1 is SGDLS and CDR2 is YYNGEE in the germline V gene. The DNA of the CDR3 is TGTGCCAGCAGCGTAGGGAGACTCACCACAGATACGCAGTATTTT. Amino acids: CASSVGRLTTDTQYF.

The genes are TRBV4-3 and TRBJ2-7, with no clear D. Trimming took off 1 base at V and 0 bases at J, with 16 bases between the two ends. The CDR3 is 17 amino acids. The germline gives CDR1 LGHNA, CDR2 YSLEER. The DNA for the CDR3 is TGCGCCAGCAGCCAAGGGTTTACCCTCCCCGGCTCCTACGAGCAGTACTTC. Its protein product is CASSQGFTLPGSYEQYF.